This TCR beta chain was observed in a study of blood T cell repertoires in COVID-19 (dated by TCRdb to 2019 to 2021). Broadly, across the study: Collaborator samples came from the United States, Italy and Spain and covered acute and convalescent phases of COVID-19. The repertoires were released in a freely available public database meant as a resource for research on the immune response to SARS-CoV-2. Nearly every sample came with metadata listing a de-identified subject ID, COVID-19 status, age in years and sex. The material from the prospective study consisted of cDNA or gDNA derived from T cells, B-cell-depleted T cells, or PBMCs. Where HLA class I and class II types were available, the types were taken from metadata supplied by the sample provider, not from assay-based typing. Samples came from the ongoing ImmuneRACE study (first 160 participants) plus 1,254 subjects from 6 global collaborators. The dataset comprised deeply sampled blood TCRbeta repertoires from subjects exposed to, actively infected with, or recovered from COVID-19. The investigation overall reported the following: How much clinical and demographic metadata was included differed by source and by participant, and the metadata was provided uncurated.

In regard to this clone: There is no known antigen for this receptor. No much larger clone exists at a distance of one base, and base qualities are not known.

TCRbeta CDR3 regions were amplified from genomic DNA by means of the immunoSEQ Assay, a bias-controlled multiplex PCR. Regarding the original processing steps: The number of nucleated cells in each sample was estimated by amplification of reference gene primers within the assay. To quantify the absolute abundance of each unique TCRbeta CDR3 rearrangement, sequence reads were collapsed and filtered. For each sample, productive Simpson clonality was calculated as the square root of Simpson's diversity index over productive rearrangements. TCRdb's version of the immuneACCESS table is confined to in-frame rearrangements and falls short of the full clone set. An unresolved V gene accounts for under half of the shortfall where checked; the remainder is of unknown origin. V, J and clone size are taken as reported in that table, and D and trimming were inferred from the DNA itself. The sample table shows some 32,000 clones, and roughly 84% are seen once. The ten largest clones capture about 14% of the sample.

The collaborating institutions used their own protocols to collect whole blood in K2EDTA tubes. For TCRbeta analysis, collaborators shipped samples as frozen whole blood, isolated PBMCs, or DNA extracted from either of those sample types. Relative to germline, V is 4 bases shorter and J is 5 bases shorter, with 17 bases between their ends. CDR1 LGHNA and CDR2 YNFKEQ were looked up in the germline V gene. From cysteine to phenylalanine, the CDR3 is 15 amino acids long. The read is trimmed to its CDR3 DNA, 45 bases read in frame from base 1. The specimen was peripheral blood. The TCR sequence derives from a man aged 60 to 69 with active COVID-19. The V gene is TRBV4-2 and the J gene is TRBJ2-5; the D gene is perhaps TRBD1, from 7 matching bases. CDR3 protein: CASSPGGGGSETQYF. The nucleotide sequence is TGTGCCAGCAGCCCGGGTGGAGGGGGCTCCGAGACCCAGTACTTC.